This T cell receptor beta chain stems from a study of blood T cell repertoires in COVID-19. Study-wide context: Sources were T cells, B-cell-depleted T cells, or PBMCs; the material itself was cDNA or gDNA.

CDR1 SGHRS and CDR2 YFSETQ come from the germline V gene. This CDR3 region has 15 residues. The V gene lost 4 bases and the J gene lost 1 base, with 14 bases spanning the gap. TCRdb keeps only in-frame clones here, not all; method: immunoSEQ multiplex PCR. Of fewer than 130,000 clones listed, 60% to 80% are singletons. Source material: peripheral blood. The chain is built from TRBV5-1 and TRBJ1-1, with D possibly matching TRBD1 (6 bases). This clonotype was obtained from a woman of 80 years or more with active or convalescent COVID-19. Written as DNA, the CDR3 is TGCGCCAGCAGCAGTGCACAGGGATGGAACACTGAAGCTTTCTTT. Amino acids: CASSSAQGWNTEAFF.